The rows below give T cell receptor beta chains drawn from one sample of a study of neurological immune-mediated disorders. TCRdb analysed the 5' RACE reads with MiXCR anew, one entry per CDR3 protein. Of around 50,000 distinct CDR3 sequences listed, approximately 4% are singletons. Specimen: PBMCs. The receptors here all came from a woman aged 30 to 39 with multiple sclerosis. Each CDR3 is given with its conserved first and last residue.

v_call: TRBV6-2/TRBV6-3; cdr3_aa: CASSYWATNTGELFF
v_call: TRBV20-1; cdr3_aa: CSAPSAGVLGTQYF
v_call: TRBV5-1; cdr3_aa: CASSLETSGGLTDTQYF
v_call: TRBV10-3; cdr3_aa: CAISESEIAASTDTQYF
v_call: TRBV7-8; cdr3_aa: CASSPGTSGLYEQYF
v_call: TRBV6-2/TRBV6-3; cdr3_aa: CASKIELRNSPLHF
v_call: TRBV24-1; cdr3_aa: CATSDQGSGGTQYF
v_call: TRBV5-6; cdr3_aa: CASSLLAGGHETQYF
v_call: TRBV7-9; cdr3_aa: CASSPLWDRGTDTQYF
v_call: TRBV15; cdr3_aa: CATSREKTGLYGYTF
v_call: TRBV5-1; cdr3_aa: CASSLGGADYGYTF
v_call: TRBV29-1; cdr3_aa: CSVHSGGELFF
v_call: TRBV7-9; cdr3_aa: CASRYGDQETQYF
v_call: TRBV18; cdr3_aa: CASSPVAGSNEQFF
v_call: TRBV20-1; cdr3_aa: CSASSGTIGTGELFF
v_call: TRBV11-2; cdr3_aa: CASSRRWNEQFF
v_call: TRBV5-1; cdr3_aa: CASSSPGSGSGYNEQFF
v_call: TRBV7-2; cdr3_aa: CASSLLQSNTEAFF
v_call: TRBV5-1; cdr3_aa: CASSLETGTSGSRTDTQYF
v_call: TRBV10-2; cdr3_aa: CASSSEPKKGAFF
v_call: TRBV20-1; cdr3_aa: CSAKPGTEGVDEQYF
v_call: TRBV5-4; cdr3_aa: CASSRAGGDLGTQYF
v_call: TRBV7-3; cdr3_aa: CASSLSGTGELFF
v_call: TRBV3-1; cdr3_aa: CASSQGGQGAFETQYF
v_call: TRBV20-1; cdr3_aa: CSAREGQGRLGQPQHF
v_call: TRBV4-1; cdr3_aa: CASSHRDRTYEQYF
v_call: TRBV20-1; cdr3_aa: CSASPPGDTGGDKDTQYF
v_call: TRBV7-2; cdr3_aa: CASSAQRPDTQYF
v_call: TRBV6-5; cdr3_aa: CASSYSNPGPQHF
v_call: TRBV20-1; cdr3_aa: CSASTGVDSEAFF
v_call: TRBV27; cdr3_aa: CASSHPFGEEQYF
v_call: TRBV12-3/TRBV12-4; cdr3_aa: CASTLGGGQGAYGYTF
v_call: TRBV20-1; cdr3_aa: CSARPAPNTEAFF
v_call: TRBV20-1; cdr3_aa: CSARARGALSTDTQYF
v_call: TRBV3-1; cdr3_aa: CASSFGRLDEQYF
v_call: TRBV5-1; cdr3_aa: CASSWSDSTGELFF
v_call: TRBV5-1; cdr3_aa: CASSLGRTSGQRPFF
v_call: TRBV5-1; cdr3_aa: CASRGDKPNTEAFF
v_call: TRBV9; cdr3_aa: CASSAATGAGLTTGELFF
v_call: TRBV12-3/TRBV12-4; cdr3_aa: CASRRDKIPYEQYF
v_call: TRBV7-9; cdr3_aa: CASSPRLQNTGELFF
v_call: TRBV5-1; cdr3_aa: CASSLDRLAGRSSYNEQFF
v_call: TRBV20-1; cdr3_aa: CSAGLAGVQETQYF
v_call: TRBV20-1; cdr3_aa: CSARFGGQFF
v_call: TRBV7-2; cdr3_aa: CASSYAGTDTEAFF